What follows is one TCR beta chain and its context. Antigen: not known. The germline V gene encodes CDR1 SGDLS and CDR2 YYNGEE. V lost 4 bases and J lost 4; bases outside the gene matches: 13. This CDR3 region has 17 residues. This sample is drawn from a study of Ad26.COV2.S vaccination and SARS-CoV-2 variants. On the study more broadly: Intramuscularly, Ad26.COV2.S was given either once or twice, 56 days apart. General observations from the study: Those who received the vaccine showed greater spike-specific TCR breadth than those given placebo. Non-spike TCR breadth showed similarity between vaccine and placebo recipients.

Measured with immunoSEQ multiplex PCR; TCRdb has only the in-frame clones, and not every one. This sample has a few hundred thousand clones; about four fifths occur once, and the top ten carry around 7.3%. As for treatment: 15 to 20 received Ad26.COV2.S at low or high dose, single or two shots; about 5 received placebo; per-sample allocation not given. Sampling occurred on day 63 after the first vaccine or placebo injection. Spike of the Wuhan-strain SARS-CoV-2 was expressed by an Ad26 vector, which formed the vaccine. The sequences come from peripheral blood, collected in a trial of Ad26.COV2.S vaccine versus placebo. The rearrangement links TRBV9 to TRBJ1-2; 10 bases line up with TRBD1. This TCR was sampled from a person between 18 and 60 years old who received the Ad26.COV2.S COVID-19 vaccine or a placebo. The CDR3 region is CASSKRQGAITPYGYTF. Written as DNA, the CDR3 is TGTGCCAGCAGCAAACGACAGGGGGCTATTACTCCCTATGGCTACACCTTC.